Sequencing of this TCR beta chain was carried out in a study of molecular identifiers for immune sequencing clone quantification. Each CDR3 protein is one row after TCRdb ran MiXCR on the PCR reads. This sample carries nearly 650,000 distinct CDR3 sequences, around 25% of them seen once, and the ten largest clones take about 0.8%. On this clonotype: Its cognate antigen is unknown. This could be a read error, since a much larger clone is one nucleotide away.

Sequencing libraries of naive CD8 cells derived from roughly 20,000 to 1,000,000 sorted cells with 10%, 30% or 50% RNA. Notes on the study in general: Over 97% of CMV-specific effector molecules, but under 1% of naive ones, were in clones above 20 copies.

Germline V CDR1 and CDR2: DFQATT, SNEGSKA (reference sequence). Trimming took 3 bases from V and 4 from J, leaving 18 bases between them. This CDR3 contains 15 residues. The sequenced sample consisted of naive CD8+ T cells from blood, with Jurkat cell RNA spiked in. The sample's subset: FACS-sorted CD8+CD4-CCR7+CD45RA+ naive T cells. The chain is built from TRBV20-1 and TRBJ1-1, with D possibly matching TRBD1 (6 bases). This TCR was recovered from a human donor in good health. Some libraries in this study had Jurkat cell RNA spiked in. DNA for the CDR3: TGCAGTGCTAGCGCCCTTCGGATGGACAGCACTGAAGCTTTCTTT. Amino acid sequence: CSASALRMDSTEAFF.